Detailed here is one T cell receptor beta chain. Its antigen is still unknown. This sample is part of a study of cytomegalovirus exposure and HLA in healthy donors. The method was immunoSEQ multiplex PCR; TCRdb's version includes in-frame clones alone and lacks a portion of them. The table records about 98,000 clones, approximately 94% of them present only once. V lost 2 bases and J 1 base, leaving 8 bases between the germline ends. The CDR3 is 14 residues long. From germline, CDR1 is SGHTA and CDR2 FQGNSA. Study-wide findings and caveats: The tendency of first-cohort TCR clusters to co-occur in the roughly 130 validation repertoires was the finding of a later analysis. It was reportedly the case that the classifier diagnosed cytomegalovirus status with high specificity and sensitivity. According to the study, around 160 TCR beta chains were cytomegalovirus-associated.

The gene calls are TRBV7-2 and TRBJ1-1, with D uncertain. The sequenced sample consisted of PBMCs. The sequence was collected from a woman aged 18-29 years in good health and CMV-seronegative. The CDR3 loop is CASSLSGENTEAFF. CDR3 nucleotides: TGTGCCAGCAGCTTATCGGGAGAGAACACTGAAGCTTTCTTT. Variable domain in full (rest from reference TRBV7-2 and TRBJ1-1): GAGVSQSPSNKVTEKGKDVELRCDPISGHTALYWYRQSLGQGLEFLIYFQGNSAPDKSGLPSDRFSAERTGGSVSTLTIQRTQQEDSAVYLCASSLSGENTEAFFGQGTRLTVV.